This T cell receptor (beta chain) was recovered during a study of blood T cell repertoires in COVID-19. The table came from immunoSEQ multiplex PCR; TCRdb's copy has only in-frame clones and leaves some out. The profile covers some 350,000 clones, with around nine tenths appearing a single time and 7% to 8% taken by the ten largest. The CDR3 runs to 14 residues. Germline V lookup: CDR1 GTSNPN, CDR2 SVGIG (reference sequence). V lost 4 bases to trimming and J lost 4 bases; unmatched junction nucleotides: 5. Sequencing used peripheral blood. The TCR sequence derives from a woman between 65 and 79 years old with COVID-19, enrolled during active disease. This chain uses TRBV30 with TRBJ2-2; 8 nucleotides align to TRBD2. The CDR3 DNA follows: TGTGCCTGGACCCCCGGGGGGGGCACCGGGGAGCTGTTTTTT. It codes for CAWTPGGGTGELFF.